The subject of this entry is one TCR beta chain. Via 5' RACE with UMI labels, TRB cDNA libraries were prepared. TCRdb re-called the 5' RACE reads; every CDR3 protein appears as one record, without DNA. The data include around 50,000 distinct CDR3 sequences; the top ten clones carry approximately 2.5%. This CDR3 is 11 amino acids long. Germline V gives CDR1 GTSNPN, CDR2 SVGIG (reference sequence). These data come from a study of CXCR3-negative and CXCR3-positive naive CD8 T cells. The receptor was derived from a human donor in good health. Some clones in this sample may be carry-over from other donors' samples. The sample was naive CXCR3- CD8+ T cells from blood. Subset indicated: CD45RO-CCR7+CD27+CD95- naive CD8+ T cells lacking CXCR3 (TNR3-). The chain has TRBV30 and TRBJ1-2. The CDR3 loop is CAWGSGYGYTF. Full variable domain (remainder filled in from reference TRBV30 and TRBJ1-2): SQTIHQWPATLVQPVGSPLSLECTVEGTSNPNLYWYRQAAGRGLQLLFYSVGIGQISSEVPQNLSASRPQDRQFILSSKKLLLSDSGFYLCAWGSGYGYTFGSGTRLTVV.